This T cell receptor beta chain was observed in a study of T cells in Graves' hyperthyroidism and ophthalmopathy (dated by TCRdb to about 2019). About the study as a whole: Peripheral blood samples were taken at initial diagnosis, before any treatment was given. A discovery cohort of around 98 patients, about 40 with Graves' ophthalmopathy and roughly 59 with stable Graves' hyperthyroidism, was used to find distinguishing TCR V-J signatures. Whether ophthalmopathy could be predicted prospectively was tested in an independent validation cohort made up of under 20 hyperthyroidism patients plus 17 patients who later progressed to ophthalmopathy. For training and testing, the approximately 97 patients in the discovery cohort were randomly divided in a 7:3 ratio. The study also compared thyroid tissue and blood T-cell repertoires from about six Graves' hyperthyroidism patients. After sampling, hyperthyroidism patients received methimazole starting at 30 mg daily, and ophthalmopathy patients received high-dose intravenous methylprednisolone. According to the paper, TCR Vbeta CDR3 sequencing was carried out on approximately 140 peripheral blood samples, which came from approximately 43 ophthalmopathy, approximately 78 hyperthyroidism and some 17 progressor patients. Overall study outcomes, separate from this receptor: A model built on a 13 V-J signature distinguished ophthalmopathy from stable hyperthyroidism, reaching about 88% sensitivity and under 84% specificity in cross-validation and 80%/75% in testing. Most expanded thyroid clonotypes (frequency above 0.001) were also detected in blood, a finding suggesting that blood repertoires may reflect thyroid immune responses. Sample size was not statistically predetermined, and blinding of investigators to group allocation was not performed. In validation, the model predicted progression to ophthalmopathy with about 71% sensitivity and roughly 75% specificity, a median of about 6 months before onset.

This clonotype was seen at least ten times. Its antigen is currently not known. No base-level quality is on record; no much larger clone is a single base apart. The TCR beta CDR3 regions were amplified from the RNA transcripts. For the first round of RT-PCR on the TCR CDR3, the HTBI primer set was used together with the Qiagen OneStep RT-PCR kit. Libraries were constructed in a second round of multiplex PCR, after which size selection and purification were carried out. Libraries were sequenced paired-end with 100 bp reads on an Illumina HiSeq2000. Concerning the study's data processing: SOAPnuke was used to process the raw data, with reads discarded if the reads contained adapters or uncalled bases, had a mean Phred below 15, or lacked an exact constant-primer or identifier match. High-quality paired reads were merged using COPE v1.2.5, and each unique nucleotide sequence was defined as a clonotype. Clonotypes were aligned to IMGT TRBV, TRBD and TRBJ reference segments using MiTCR v1.1. Only V-J combinations with frequency above 0.0001, covering about 99% of repertoires, were analysed. A TCS score was defined as the ratio of F50 (clonal expansion) to E x V (chaos), with BLOSUM62-based TCRdist applied between CDR3 peptides within each V-J. Welch's t-statistics and random forest reduced several hundred V-J features to 10 to 15, which were used in a naive Bayes classifier (R e1071). In-frame beta chains were kept once TCRdb had trimmed the public reads at Q25 with fastp and called clones with MiXCR. Rows with a matching CDR3 protein are joined into one entry that keeps the most common DNA and genes. The V and J calls follow TCRdb's processing rather than the paper's. The sample contains a few hundred thousand distinct CDR3 sequences, 13% to 15% of them found a single time. The ten largest clones add up to 11% to 15% of the sample.

For this chain, trimming is 5 bases at the V end and 5 bases at the J end, and the number of junction bases without a gene match is 7. From the cysteine through the phenylalanine, the CDR3 covers 16 amino acids. Only CDR3 DNA remains: 48 bases, in frame from the first base. CDR1 is given as SEHNR and CDR2 as FQNEAQ, both from the germline V gene (reference sequence). Stable Graves' hyperthyroidism was defined as no progression to ophthalmopathy during 18 months of follow-up. Hyperthyroidism patients were newly diagnosed, with disease duration under 2 months, and aged 18 to 65 years. Patients with uncontrolled infections, other autoimmune diseases, pregnancy or lactation were excluded. Clinical symptoms, serum thyroxine and TRAb, thyroid ultrasound, and orbital computed tomography formed the basis for the diagnoses. PBMCs were isolated from about 9.1 ml of fresh peripheral blood by Ficoll-Paque density gradient centrifugation. Total RNA was extracted with Trizol reagent, and quality was checked on an Agilent 2100 Bioanalyzer.

The source is a woman between 35 and 50 years old with Graves' hyperthyroidism. What was sequenced was blood. The chain is assembled from TRBV7-9 and TRBJ2-7; 15 of the junction bases match TRBD2. The nucleotides read TGTGCCAGCAGCAAGGGACTAGCGGGAGGTAGCGACGAGCAGTACTTC. Its product reads: CASSKGLAGGSDEQYF. The variable domain in full, with residues beyond the CDR3 obtained from the reference TRBV7-9 and TRBJ2-7 genes, is DTGVSQNPRHKITKRGQNVTFRCDPISEHNRLYWYRQTLGQGPEFLTYFQNEAQLEKSRLLSDRFSAERPKGSFSTLEIQRTEQGDSAMYLCASSKGLAGGSDEQYFGPGTRLTVT.